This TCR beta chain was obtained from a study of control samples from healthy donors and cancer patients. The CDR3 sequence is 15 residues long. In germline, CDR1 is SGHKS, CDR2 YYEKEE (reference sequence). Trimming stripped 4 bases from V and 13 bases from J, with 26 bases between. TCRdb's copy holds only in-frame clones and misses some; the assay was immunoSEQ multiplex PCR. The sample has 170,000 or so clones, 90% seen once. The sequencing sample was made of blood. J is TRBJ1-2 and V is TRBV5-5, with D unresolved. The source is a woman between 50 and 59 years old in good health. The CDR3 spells CASSRKPDGPGGITF. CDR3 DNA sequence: TGTGCCAGCAGCCGGAAACCGGACGGACCCGGTGGGATCACCTTC.